This TCR beta chain was recovered during a study of cytomegalovirus exposure and HLA in healthy donors. This CDR3 contains 12 residues. With V trimmed by 6 bases and J by 5 bases, 4 bases remained unmatched. CDR1 is SQVTM, CDR2 ANQGSEA, per germline. Sequencing was performed with immunoSEQ multiplex PCR; in TCRdb, only in-frame clones are kept and a portion is missing. The profile shows over 45,000 clones, around nine tenths of them singletons. The sequenced material came from PBMCs. The chain uses TRBV29-1 and TRBJ2-7; 10 nucleotides align to TRBD2. The source of this sequence is a man aged 18 to 30 in good health and CMV-seronegative. The DNA for the CDR3 is TGCAGCGTCCTCAGCGGGAGGGACGAGCAGTACTTC. It specifies CSVLSGRDEQYF.